This is a list of T cell receptor beta chains from one sample in a study of T-cell memory formation after mild COVID-19. MiXCR was run by TCRdb on the 5' RACE reads, yielding one entry per CDR3 protein. Seen here are 220,000 or so distinct CDR3 sequences, around 9.5% observed once, and the top ten hold about 3.8%. The sample was PBMCs or a T cell subset sorted from them (not recorded which). The receptors stem from a man aged 18 to 29 who had mild COVID-19 (a few samples of this study predate the infection). Cell type and time point are not known. CDR3s include the opening cysteine and the closing phenylalanine or tryptophan. The D gene is left open where the match is weak. Clone size is not always given. Where it is, it says once, few, many or a class for expanded clones.

d_call: TRBD1
v_call: TRBV18
clone_size: few
j_call: TRBJ1-2
cdr3_nt: TGTGCCAGCTCAAATGACAGGGGGATGACTGGCTACACCTTC
cdr3_aa: CASSNDRGMTGYTF

d_call: -
v_call: TRBV12-3/TRBV12-4
clone_size: few
j_call: TRBJ1-5
cdr3_nt: TGTGCCAGCAGTTTAGACAGGGCCGCTCAGCCCCAGCATTTT
cdr3_aa: CASSLDRAAQPQHF

d_call: -
v_call: TRBV2
clone_size: -
j_call: TRBJ1-6
cdr3_nt: TGTGCCAGCAGTTCTAATTCACCCCTCCACTTT
cdr3_aa: CASSSNSPLHF

d_call: -
v_call: TRBV7-3
clone_size: many
j_call: TRBJ2-1
cdr3_nt: TGTGCCAGCAGCTTAACCTCGACGACGGAAAATGAGCAGTTCTTC
cdr3_aa: CASSLTSTTENEQFF

d_call: -
v_call: TRBV6-2/TRBV6-3
clone_size: many
j_call: TRBJ2-3
cdr3_nt: TGTGCCAGCAGGCGTCTCGATACGCAGTATTTT
cdr3_aa: CASRRLDTQYF

d_call: TRBD1
v_call: TRBV11-2
clone_size: many
j_call: TRBJ1-5
cdr3_nt: TGTGCCAGCAGCTCAGGGGGCATCCAGCCCCAGCATTTT
cdr3_aa: CASSSGGIQPQHF

d_call: TRBD1
v_call: TRBV7-9
clone_size: -
j_call: TRBJ1-1
cdr3_nt: TGTGCCAGCAGATCTAACAGGGGTGGAAACACTGAAGCTTTCTTT
cdr3_aa: CASRSNRGGNTEAFF

d_call: -
v_call: TRBV29-1
clone_size: many
j_call: TRBJ2-2
cdr3_nt: TGCAGCGTTGGAGGGTTTGAAGGGTGGAGCGGGGAGCTGTTTTTT
cdr3_aa: CSVGGFEGWSGELFF

d_call: -
v_call: TRBV7-8
clone_size: -
j_call: TRBJ2-5
cdr3_nt: TGTGCCAGCAGCTTATCCCGACTTGGAGAGACCCAGTACTTC
cdr3_aa: CASSLSRLGETQYF

d_call: -
v_call: TRBV18
clone_size: few
j_call: TRBJ1-1
cdr3_nt: TGTGCCAGCTCACCGATGGGGCGTGAAGCTTTCTTT
cdr3_aa: CASSPMGREAFF

d_call: -
v_call: TRBV3-1
clone_size: few
j_call: TRBJ1-1
cdr3_nt: TGTGCCAGCAGCCCACCCCAGTGGAAGGGAGTGACTGAAGCTTTCTTT
cdr3_aa: CASSPPQWKGVTEAFF

d_call: TRBD1
v_call: TRBV7-3
clone_size: -
j_call: TRBJ2-1
cdr3_nt: TGTGCCAGCAGCCTACAGGGGGAGAGCAATGAGCAGTTCTTC
cdr3_aa: CASSLQGESNEQFF

d_call: TRBD1
v_call: TRBV5-1
clone_size: few
j_call: TRBJ1-1
cdr3_nt: TGCGCCAGCAGCTTGACATTGACAGGGCTGAACACTGAAGCTTTCTTT
cdr3_aa: CASSLTLTGLNTEAFF

d_call: -
v_call: TRBV11-2
clone_size: few
j_call: TRBJ1-3
cdr3_nt: TGTGCCAGCAGCTTAGGACGGCTGGGTGGAAACACCATATATTTT
cdr3_aa: CASSLGRLGGNTIYF

d_call: TRBD1
v_call: TRBV20-1
clone_size: -
j_call: TRBJ2-3
cdr3_nt: TGCAGTGCGGGGGGACAGGGGGCGGCAGATACGCAGTATTTT
cdr3_aa: CSAGGQGAADTQYF

d_call: -
v_call: TRBV5-5
clone_size: -
j_call: TRBJ2-7
cdr3_nt: TGTGCCAGCAGCTTGATCGCAGGGGCCTCCTACGAGCAGTACTTC
cdr3_aa: CASSLIAGASYEQYF

d_call: -
v_call: TRBV3-1
clone_size: -
j_call: TRBJ2-2
cdr3_nt: TGTGCCAGCAGCCTACAGGGCGCCGGGGAGCTGTTTTTT
cdr3_aa: CASSLQGAGELFF

d_call: -
v_call: TRBV19
clone_size: -
j_call: TRBJ2-5
cdr3_nt: TGTGCCAGTAGTAATTCCCGGGGTCTCAGAGGAAAGACCCAGTACTTC
cdr3_aa: CASSNSRGLRGKTQYF

d_call: TRBD2
v_call: TRBV12-3/TRBV12-4
clone_size: -
j_call: TRBJ2-3
cdr3_nt: TGTGCCAGCAGCATCGCGGGGGTGATTTCATCTAGGCAGTATTTT
cdr3_aa: CASSIAGVISSRQYF

d_call: -
v_call: TRBV29-1
clone_size: -
j_call: TRBJ2-6
cdr3_nt: TGCAGCGCCGGGGCAGCAGGGGCCAACGTCCTGACTTTC
cdr3_aa: CSAGAAGANVLTF

d_call: TRBD1
v_call: TRBV27
clone_size: many
j_call: TRBJ2-1
cdr3_nt: TGTGCCAGCAGTCGACAGGGGGGCTCCTACAATGAGCAGTTCTTC
cdr3_aa: CASSRQGGSYNEQFF

d_call: -
v_call: TRBV12-3/TRBV12-4
clone_size: few
j_call: TRBJ1-1
cdr3_nt: TGTGCCAGCAGTGGACAGATGATGAACACTGAAGCTTTCTTT
cdr3_aa: CASSGQMMNTEAFF

d_call: -
v_call: TRBV7-8
clone_size: few
j_call: TRBJ1-2
cdr3_nt: TGTGCCAGCAGCGACAATAGCTATGGCTACACCTTC
cdr3_aa: CASSDNSYGYTF

d_call: TRBD2
v_call: TRBV7-2
clone_size: few
j_call: TRBJ2-5
cdr3_nt: TGTGCCAGCACCGTCGGCGGGGGGAAAGAGACCCAGTACTTC
cdr3_aa: CASTVGGGKETQYF

d_call: TRBD2
v_call: TRBV7-2
clone_size: many
j_call: TRBJ2-1
cdr3_nt: TGTGCCAGCAGCTTAGGACTAGCGGGGGGCAATGAGCAGTTCTTC
cdr3_aa: CASSLGLAGGNEQFF

d_call: -
v_call: TRBV7-9
clone_size: many
j_call: TRBJ1-1
cdr3_nt: TGTGCCAGCAGCTCCGACCGGGGGACTGAAGCTTTCTTT
cdr3_aa: CASSSDRGTEAFF

d_call: -
v_call: TRBV4-3
clone_size: few
j_call: TRBJ2-1
cdr3_nt: TGCGCCAGCAGCCAAGAGCATCTTGGGGGTATCACCTACAATGAGCAGTTCTTC
cdr3_aa: CASSQEHLGGITYNEQFF

d_call: -
v_call: TRBV2
clone_size: -
j_call: TRBJ1-1
cdr3_nt: TGTGCCAACCAACAGGGAAAGGGGACTGAAGCTTTCTTT
cdr3_aa: CANQQGKGTEAFF

d_call: TRBD1
v_call: TRBV7-2
clone_size: few
j_call: TRBJ1-6
cdr3_nt: TGTGCCAGCAGCTTAGTGGACAGGGTTTCACCCCTCCACTTT
cdr3_aa: CASSLVDRVSPLHF

d_call: TRBD1
v_call: TRBV7-9
clone_size: few
j_call: TRBJ2-3
cdr3_nt: TGTGCCAGCAGCCCCCGAGTAAGTCGACAGGGGGCCATTAGCACAGATACGCAGTATTTT
cdr3_aa: CASSPRVSRQGAISTDTQYF

d_call: TRBD1
v_call: TRBV7-2
clone_size: few
j_call: TRBJ2-3
cdr3_nt: TGTGCCAGCAGCGTATACAGGGGGCTGGAAGATACGCAGTATTTT
cdr3_aa: CASSVYRGLEDTQYF

d_call: -
v_call: TRBV7-7
clone_size: -
j_call: TRBJ2-2
cdr3_nt: TGTGCCAGCAGCTTAGGTTCTTGGACAGCCAACACCGGGGAGCTGTTTTTT
cdr3_aa: CASSLGSWTANTGELFF

d_call: -
v_call: TRBV11-2
clone_size: few
j_call: TRBJ1-6
cdr3_nt: TGTGCCAGCAGTATACCGGGGAGGCATTCACCCCTCCACTTT
cdr3_aa: CASSIPGRHSPLHF

d_call: -
v_call: TRBV3-1
clone_size: -
j_call: TRBJ2-2
cdr3_nt: TGTGCCAGCAGCCTGACCGGAGGAGGCACCGGGGAGCTGTTTTTT
cdr3_aa: CASSLTGGGTGELFF

d_call: -
v_call: TRBV4-3
clone_size: -
j_call: TRBJ2-3
cdr3_nt: TGCGCCAGCAGCCAAGATCGTCCAGGGGCCACAGATACGCAGTATTTT
cdr3_aa: CASSQDRPGATDTQYF

d_call: -
v_call: TRBV6-5
clone_size: -
j_call: TRBJ2-7
cdr3_nt: TGTGCCAGTCACGCCGGGGGATCCCTACACGAGCAGTACTTC
cdr3_aa: CASHAGGSLHEQYF

d_call: -
v_call: TRBV10-3
clone_size: -
j_call: TRBJ2-7
cdr3_nt: TGTGCCATCAGTGGTTTACACGAGCAGTACTTC
cdr3_aa: CAISGLHEQYF

d_call: -
v_call: TRBV7-2
clone_size: -
j_call: TRBJ2-3
cdr3_nt: TGTGCCAGCGGATTGGGACGGAAGACAGATACGCAGTATTTT
cdr3_aa: CASGLGRKTDTQYF

d_call: -
v_call: TRBV14
clone_size: -
j_call: TRBJ2-4
cdr3_nt: TGTGCCAGCAGCCAAAACCAAAGGGGCATTCAGTACTTC
cdr3_aa: CASSQNQRGIQYF

d_call: -
v_call: TRBV7-2
clone_size: -
j_call: TRBJ1-1
cdr3_nt: TGTGCCAGCAGGACTCGGGGCGCCCCCACTGAAGCTTTCTTT
cdr3_aa: CASRTRGAPTEAFF

d_call: -
v_call: TRBV9
clone_size: -
j_call: TRBJ2-7
cdr3_nt: TGTGCCAGCAGCGTAGGACCACCCTCCTACGAGCAGTACTTC
cdr3_aa: CASSVGPPSYEQYF

d_call: -
v_call: TRBV3-1
clone_size: many
j_call: TRBJ2-2
cdr3_nt: TGTGCCAGCAGCCAAGATACGACAGGCTTAACCGGGGAGCTGTTTTTT
cdr3_aa: CASSQDTTGLTGELFF

d_call: -
v_call: TRBV3-1
clone_size: -
j_call: TRBJ2-5
cdr3_nt: TGTGCCAGCAGCCAATACGGTGTGATCCAAGAGACCCAGTACTTC
cdr3_aa: CASSQYGVIQETQYF

d_call: -
v_call: TRBV7-2
clone_size: -
j_call: TRBJ1-6
cdr3_nt: TGTGCCAGCAGCTTAGCGCCAGGCAGCTACTCACCCCTCCACTTT
cdr3_aa: CASSLAPGSYSPLHF

d_call: -
v_call: TRBV7-2
clone_size: -
j_call: TRBJ2-1
cdr3_nt: TGTGCCAGCAGCCTAGGGGGACGGCTACGGATGGCATACAATGAGCAGTTCTTC
cdr3_aa: CASSLGGRLRMAYNEQFF

d_call: -
v_call: TRBV4-3
clone_size: few
j_call: TRBJ1-2
cdr3_nt: TGCGCCAGCAGCCAAGGGGGTATATCAGGGGAGGTCTATGGCTACACCTTC
cdr3_aa: CASSQGGISGEVYGYTF

d_call: -
v_call: TRBV9
clone_size: once
j_call: TRBJ2-7
cdr3_nt: TGTGCCAGCAGCGTTGGGTGGGGCGCCTACGAGCAGTACTTC
cdr3_aa: CASSVGWGAYEQYF

d_call: -
v_call: TRBV21-1
clone_size: -
j_call: TRBJ2-3
cdr3_nt: TGTGCCAGCAGCAAAGCCCTTTACCCAGATACGCAGTATTTT
cdr3_aa: CASSKALYPDTQYF